Listed below are T cell receptor beta chains from one sample, sequenced in a study of blood T cell repertoires in COVID-19. Profiled with immunoSEQ multiplex PCR; TCRdb holds only in-frame clones, not every one. The sample shows some 180,000 clones, about nine tenths of them seen only once. The specimen was peripheral blood. Receptors originate from a man in his forties or fifties with acute or convalescent COVID-19. Both conserved end residues are part of each CDR3. D genes are given only for firm matches.

v_gene | d_gene | CDR3aa
TRBV9 | NA | CASSVGGGNYGYTF
TRBV6-1 | TRBD1 | CASSGRTGQTWETQYF
TRBV14 | TRBD2 | CASSQVRPGGEIQETQYF
TRBV4-2 | NA | CASSQGFPATGDTEAFF
TRBV4-2 | NA | CASSQAGLSGYTF
TRBV9 | NA | CASSGGHDGYTF
TRBV27 | TRBD1 | CASSSAGGGRSKNIQYF
TRBV5-1 | TRBD2 | CASSLGTSGGETQYF
TRBV28 | TRBD1 | CASRDRLGNQPQHF
TRBV9 | TRBD2 | CASSAILADTQYF
TRBV7-9 | NA | CASSSEETPAYEQYF
TRBV7-3 | NA | CASSLNEVSGANTGELFF
TRBV19 | TRBD1 | CASSIDIGTGNTGELFF
TRBV15 | TRBD1 | CATSRDQPGGTEAFF
TRBV5-1 | NA | CASSLGPRGYTF
TRBV2 | NA | CASSEVGRDTQYF
TRBV27 | TRBD1 | CASRRETGANTEAFF
TRBV7-9 | NA | CASSPTSGGEQYF
TRBV5-6 | NA | CASSRKQKNTEAFF
TRBV27 | NA | CASSFGGDTEAFF
TRBV7-9 | TRBD2 | CASSLVSTSGGANEQFF
TRBV7-2 | TRBD1 | CASSTWDRGRETQYF
TRBV6-5 | NA | CASSQVGAISEAFF
TRBV20-1 | TRBD1 | CSASRRQGAYEQYF
TRBV6-5 | NA | CASGHTGYYGYTF
TRBV7-3 | TRBD1 | CASSPGGHNTDTQYF
TRBV27 | TRBD2 | CASSFGRGTDTQYF
TRBV7-7 | NA | CASSPLGVDYGYTF
TRBV24-1 | NA | CATSGEVTGTHSGNTIYF
TRBV3-1/TRBV3-2 | NA | CASSQAGLKTF
TRBV29-1 | TRBD1 | CSVEVGGMSYNEQFF
TRBV14 | NA | CASSQEGGKQYF
TRBV5-1 | NA | CASSSDYGYTF
TRBV7-2 | NA | CASSSRVLRTEAFF
TRBV6-2/TRBV6-3 | TRBD1 | CASSNPQGADQPQHF
TRBV11-2 | TRBD2 | CASSPWRRGKGETQYF
TRBV6-6 | NA | CASSSGTLGNQPQHF
TRBV16 | NA | CASSPDLRYAEAFF
TRBV4-2 | TRBD2 | CASSQVTSGTYEQYF
TRBV11-2 | TRBD2 | CASSWGLAGGNRETQYF